The 8 T cell receptor beta chains in this list originate from one sample, sequenced in a study of blood T cell repertoires in COVID-19. Measured with immunoSEQ multiplex PCR; TCRdb has only the in-frame clones, and not every one. This table has 130,000 or so clones, approximately 90% appearing once. The sequenced sample consisted of peripheral blood. The receptors were sampled from a man in his 60s with COVID-19, enrolled during active disease.

The chain is built from TRBV5-4 and TRBJ1-2, with 9 bases identical to TRBD1. V lost 3 bases, J lost 2 bases, and 5 bases stayed unmatched. Germline CDR1 SGHNT, CDR2 YYREEE (reference sequence). The CDR3 is 15 residues long. The CDR3: CASSSGTGTNYGYTF. Here the CDR3 DNA reads TGTGCCAGCAGCTCTGGGACAGGGACGAACTATGGCTACACCTTC.

This clone was counted a few times. The chain links TRBV6-1 to TRBJ1-2; D not resolved. Germline CDR1 MNHNS, CDR2 SASEGT. The CDR3 contains 15 residues. The germline V and J ends were trimmed by 0 bases and 2 bases, with 10 bases remaining between them. In nucleotides, the CDR3 is TGTGCCAGCAGTGAAGCCGTTGAGCGGAACTATGGCTACACCTTC. The encoded protein is CASSEAVERNYGYTF.

The J gene is TRBJ1-6, the V gene TRBV9; possible D gene TRBD1, 6 bases. V lost 0 bases to trimming and J lost 6 bases, with 10 bases between them. Germline V gene data show CDR1 as SGDLS and CDR2 as YYNGEE. The CDR3 is made up of 15 amino acids. The CDR3 loop is CASSVASGANSPLHF. CDR3 in DNA: TGTGCCAGCAGCGTAGCTTCAGGGGCTAATTCACCCCTCCACTTT.

The chain employs TRBV5-8 and TRBJ2-3, with a weak D call TRBD2 (6 bases). V was trimmed by 2 bases and J by 1 base, leaving 14 bases between them. The CDR3 covers 16 residues. CDR1 and CDR2 from the germline V gene are SGHTS and YDEGEE. CDR3 protein: CASSFRGASGTDTQYF. CDR3 DNA sequence: TGTGCCAGCAGCTTCAGAGGGGCTAGCGGCACAGATACGCAGTATTTT.

This clone was observed a few times. The chain employs TRBV2 and TRBJ1-2, with 8 bases fitting TRBD1. Germline V gene data show CDR1 as SNHLY and CDR2 as FYNNEI. The CDR3 length is 13 residues. The V segment lost 4 bases and the J segment 7 bases; nucleotides outside the gene matches: 5. The chain's CDR3 is CASSVGDRGGYTF. The CDR3 DNA is TGTGCCAGCAGTGTAGGAGACAGGGGTGGCTACACCTTC.

The gene calls are TRBV15 and TRBJ2-1; TRBD2 matches at 10 bases. Per the germline V gene, CDR1 is LNHNV and CDR2 is YYDKDF (reference sequence). V was clipped by 6 bases and J by 7 bases; unmatched bases: 12. The CDR3 spans 16 residues. CDR3 coding DNA: TGTGCCACCAGTGAGGGACGGCTAGCGGGGGATAATGAGCAGTTCTTC. It translates to CATSEGRLAGDNEQFF.

This sequence joins TRBV19 and TRBJ2-1; no definite D call. Germline V gives CDR1 LNHDA, CDR2 SQIVND (reference sequence). The V and J ends lost 3 bases and 1 base respectively, with 7 bases between them. The CDR3 covers 14 residues. The CDR3 is CASSIGESYNEQFF. For the CDR3, the DNA is TGTGCCAGTAGTATCGGTGAATCCTACAATGAGCAGTTCTTC.

This clone was counted a single time. The rearrangement uses TRBV3-1 (or the pseudogene TRBV3-2) and TRBJ1-6; D perhaps matches TRBD1 (6 bases). The CDR3 has 14 residues. Germline loops: CDR1 LGHDT, CDR2 YNNKEL (reference sequence). The ends were cut back, 6 bases at V and 8 bases at J, with 14 bases in the middle. The CDR3 DNA is TGTGCCAGCAGTGCCAGGGGCTCCGATTCACCCCTCCACTTT. This translates into CASSARGSDSPLHF.